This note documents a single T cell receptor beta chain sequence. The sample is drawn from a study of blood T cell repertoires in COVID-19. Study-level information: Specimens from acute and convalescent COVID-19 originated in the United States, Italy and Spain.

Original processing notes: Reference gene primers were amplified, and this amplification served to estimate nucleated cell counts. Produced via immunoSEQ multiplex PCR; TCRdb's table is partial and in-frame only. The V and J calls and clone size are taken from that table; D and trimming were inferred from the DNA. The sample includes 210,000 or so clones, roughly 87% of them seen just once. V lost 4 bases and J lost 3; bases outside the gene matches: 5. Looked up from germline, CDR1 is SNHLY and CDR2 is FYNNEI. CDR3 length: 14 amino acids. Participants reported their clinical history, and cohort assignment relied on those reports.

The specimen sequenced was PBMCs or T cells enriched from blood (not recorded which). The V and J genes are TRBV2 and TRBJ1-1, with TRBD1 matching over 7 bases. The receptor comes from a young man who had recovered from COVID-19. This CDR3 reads CASSVQGSYTEAFF. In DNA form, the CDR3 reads TGTGCCAGCAGTGTACAGGGGAGTTACACTGAAGCTTTCTTT.